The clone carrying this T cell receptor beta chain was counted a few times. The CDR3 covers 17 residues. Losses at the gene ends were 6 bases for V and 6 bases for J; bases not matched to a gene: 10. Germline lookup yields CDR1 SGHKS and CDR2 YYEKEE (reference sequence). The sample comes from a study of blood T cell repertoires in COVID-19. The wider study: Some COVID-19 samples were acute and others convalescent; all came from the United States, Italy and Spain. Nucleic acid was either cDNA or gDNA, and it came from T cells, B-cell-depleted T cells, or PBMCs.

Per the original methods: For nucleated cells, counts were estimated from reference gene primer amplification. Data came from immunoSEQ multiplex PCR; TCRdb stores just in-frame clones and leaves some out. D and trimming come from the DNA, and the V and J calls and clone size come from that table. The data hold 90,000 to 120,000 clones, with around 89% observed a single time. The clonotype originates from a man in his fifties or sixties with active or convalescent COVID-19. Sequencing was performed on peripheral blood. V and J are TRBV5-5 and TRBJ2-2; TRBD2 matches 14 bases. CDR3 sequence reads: CASIRAPGLAGAGELFF. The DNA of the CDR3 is TGTGCCAGCATCCGTGCTCCGGGACTAGCGGGAGCCGGGGAGCTGTTTTTT.